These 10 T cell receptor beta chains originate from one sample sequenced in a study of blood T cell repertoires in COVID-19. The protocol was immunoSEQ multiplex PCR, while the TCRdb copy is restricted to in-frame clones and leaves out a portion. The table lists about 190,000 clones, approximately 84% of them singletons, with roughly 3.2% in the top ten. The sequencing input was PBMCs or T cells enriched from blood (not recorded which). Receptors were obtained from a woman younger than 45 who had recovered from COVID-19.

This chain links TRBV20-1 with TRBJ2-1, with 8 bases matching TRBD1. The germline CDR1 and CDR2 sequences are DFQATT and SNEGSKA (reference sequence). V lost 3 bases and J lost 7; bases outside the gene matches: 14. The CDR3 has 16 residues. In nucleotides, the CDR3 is TGCAGTGCTAGTGGCAGGATGGGACAGGTTGGGAATGAGCAGTTCTTC. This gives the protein CSASGRMGQVGNEQFF.

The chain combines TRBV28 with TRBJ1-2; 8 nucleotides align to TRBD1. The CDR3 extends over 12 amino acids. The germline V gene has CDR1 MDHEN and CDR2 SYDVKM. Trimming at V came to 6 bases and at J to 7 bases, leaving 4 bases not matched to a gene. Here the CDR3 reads CASSWTGFGYTF. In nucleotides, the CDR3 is TGTGCCAGCAGCTGGACAGGGTTTGGCTACACCTTC.

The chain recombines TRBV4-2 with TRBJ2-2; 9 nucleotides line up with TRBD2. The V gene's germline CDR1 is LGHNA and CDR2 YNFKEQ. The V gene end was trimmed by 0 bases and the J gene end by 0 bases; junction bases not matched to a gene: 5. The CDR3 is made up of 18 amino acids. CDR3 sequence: CASSQESSGASNTGELFF. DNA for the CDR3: TGTGCCAGCAGCCAAGAGTCTAGCGGGGCCTCGAACACCGGGGAGCTGTTTTTT.

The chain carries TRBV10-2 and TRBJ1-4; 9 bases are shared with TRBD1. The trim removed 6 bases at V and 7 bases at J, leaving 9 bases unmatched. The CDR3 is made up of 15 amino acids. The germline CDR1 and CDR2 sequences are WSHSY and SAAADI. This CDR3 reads CASRALSGQGEKLFF. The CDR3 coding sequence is TGCGCCAGCAGGGCCCTCTCGGGACAGGGTGAAAAACTGTTTTTT.

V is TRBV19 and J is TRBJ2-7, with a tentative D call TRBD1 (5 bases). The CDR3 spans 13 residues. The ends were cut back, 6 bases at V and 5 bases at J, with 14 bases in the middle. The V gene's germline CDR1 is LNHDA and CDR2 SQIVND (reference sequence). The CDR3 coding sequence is TGTGCCAGTAGGCCCGGAAGGGGTAACGAGCAGTACGTC. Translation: CASRPGRGNEQYV.

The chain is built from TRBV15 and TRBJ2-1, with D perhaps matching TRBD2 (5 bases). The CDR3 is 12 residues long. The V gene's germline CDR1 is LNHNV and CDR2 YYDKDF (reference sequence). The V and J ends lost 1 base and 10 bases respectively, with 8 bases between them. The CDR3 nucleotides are TGTGCCACCAGCAGAGTAGCGCGGGAGCAGTTCTTC. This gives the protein CATSRVAREQFF.

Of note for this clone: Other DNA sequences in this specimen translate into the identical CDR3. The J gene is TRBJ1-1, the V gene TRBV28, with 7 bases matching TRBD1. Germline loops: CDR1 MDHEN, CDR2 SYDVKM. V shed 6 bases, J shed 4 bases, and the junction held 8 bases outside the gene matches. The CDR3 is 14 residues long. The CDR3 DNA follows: TGTGCCAGCAGCCTCGACAGGGTTCGCACTGAAGCTTTCTTT. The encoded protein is CASSLDRVRTEAFF.

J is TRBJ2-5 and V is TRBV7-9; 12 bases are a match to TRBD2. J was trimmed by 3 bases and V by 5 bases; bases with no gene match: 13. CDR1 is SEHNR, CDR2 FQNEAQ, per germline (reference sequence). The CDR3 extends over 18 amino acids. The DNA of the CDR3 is TGTGCCAGCAGCCCCTCTAGCGGGGGGGCCGTAGGGAAAGAGACCCAGTACTTC. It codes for CASSPSSGGAVGKETQYF. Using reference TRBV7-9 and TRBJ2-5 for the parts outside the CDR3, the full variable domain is DTGVSQNPRHKITKRGQNVTFRCDPISEHNRLYWYRQTLGQGPEFLTYFQNEAQLEKSRLLSDRFSAERPKGSFSTLEIQRTEQGDSAMYLCASSPSSGGAVGKETQYFGPGTRLLVL.

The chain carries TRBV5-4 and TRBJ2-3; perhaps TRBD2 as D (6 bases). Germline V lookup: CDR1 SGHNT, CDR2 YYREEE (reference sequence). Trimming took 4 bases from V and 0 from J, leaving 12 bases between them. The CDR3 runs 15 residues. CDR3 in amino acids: CASSQGLTSTDTQYF. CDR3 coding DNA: TGTGCCAGCAGCCAGGGACTGACTAGCACAGATACGCAGTATTTT.

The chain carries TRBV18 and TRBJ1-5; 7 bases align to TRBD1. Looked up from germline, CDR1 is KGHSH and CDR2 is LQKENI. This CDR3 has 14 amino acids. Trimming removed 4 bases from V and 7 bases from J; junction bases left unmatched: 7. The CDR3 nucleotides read TGTGCCAGCTCACAGAACAGGGGAGGACAGCCCCAGCATTTT. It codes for CASSQNRGGQPQHF.